Presented here are 5 T cell receptor beta chains from one specimen sequenced in a study of Ad26.COV2.S vaccination and SARS-CoV-2 variants. Indicated treatment: about 20 received Ad26.COV2.S at low or high dose, single or two shots; roughly 5 received placebo; per-sample allocation not given. Each sample was drawn 63 days after the first injection (of vaccine or placebo). TCRdb's table, derived via immunoSEQ multiplex PCR, lists solely in-frame clones and lacks some. The sample lists about 350,000 clones, about 85% occurring once. This material consisted of peripheral blood, taken in a trial of Ad26.COV2.S vaccine versus placebo. These receptors came from a person between 18 and 60 years old who received the Ad26.COV2.S COVID-19 vaccine or a placebo.

The V call is TRBV19, the J call TRBJ2-7; TRBD2 might be the D (6 bases). Trimming shortened V by 5 bases and J by 3 bases, and 11 bases separated the two germline ends. Germline lookup yields CDR1 LNHDA and CDR2 SQIVND (reference sequence). CDR3 length equals 13 residues. CDR3 nucleotides: TGTGCCAGTAGTTCGGGACTTGACTACGAGCAGTACTTC. It encodes CASSSGLDYEQYF.

This chain links TRBV20-1 with TRBJ2-2; TRBD2 matches at 9 bases. Germline loops: CDR1 DFQATT, CDR2 SNEGSKA (reference sequence). The CDR3 runs to 14 residues. Germline trimming cut 3 bases from V and 4 bases from J; bases unmatched to any gene: 3. In nucleotides, the CDR3 is TGCAGTGCTAGTAGCGGGGGTAGCACCGGGGAGCTGTTTTTT. This gives the protein CSASSGGSTGELFF.

The chain has TRBV25-1 and TRBJ2-1; the match to TRBD2 covers 9 bases. V gave up 2 bases and J gave up 5 bases; unmatched junction bases: 7. CDR1 and CDR2 from the germline V gene are MGHDK and SYGVNS. The CDR3 covers 16 residues. CDR3 bases: TGTGCCAGCAGTGAACCCAGCGGGAGGTCCCACAATGAGCAGTTCTTC. This sequence encodes CASSEPSGRSHNEQFF. Using reference TRBV25-1 and TRBJ2-1 for the parts outside the CDR3, the full variable domain is EADIYQTPRYLVIGTGKKITLECSQTMGHDKMYWYQQDPGMELHLIHYSYGVNSTEKGDLSSESTVSRIRTEHFPLTLESARPSHTSQYLCASSEPSGRSHNEQFFGPGTRLTVL.

This chain uses TRBV6-5 with TRBJ1-2; D is possibly TRBD1 (6 bases). V was cut by 4 bases and J by 4 bases, with 7 bases left in between. The CDR3 covers 12 residues. In germline, CDR1 is MNHEY, CDR2 SVGAGI. The CDR3 DNA reads TGTGCCAGCAGTTTGACAGGCTATGGCTACACCTTC. Its protein product is CASSLTGYGYTF.

The rearrangement uses TRBV5-8 and TRBJ2-1; D may be TRBD1 (5 bases). In germline, CDR1 is SGHTS, CDR2 YDEGEE. V was shortened by 3 bases and J by 4 bases, with 8 bases between the two germline ends. The CDR3 length is 13 residues. The CDR3 sequence: CASSSQGYNEQFF. Here the CDR3 DNA reads TGTGCCAGCAGCTCTCAGGGATACAATGAGCAGTTCTTC. Full variable domain (remainder filled in from reference TRBV5-8 and TRBJ2-1): EAGVTQSPTHLIKTRGQQATLRCSPISGHTSVYWYQQALGLGLQFLLWYDEGEERNRGNFPPRFSGRQFPNYSSELNVNALELEDSALYLCASSSQGYNEQFFGPGTRLTVL.